A selection of T cell receptor beta chains follows, all from one sample in a study of blood T cell repertoires in COVID-19. Only in-frame clones appear in the TCRdb table, and some are missing; sequencing was by immunoSEQ multiplex PCR. Of around 250,000 clones in the sample, around 83% are singletons; the top ten hold approximately 6%. Input material: peripheral blood. These receptors came from an elderly man with acute or convalescent COVID-19. The CDR3 runs from the conserved cysteine through the conserved F or W. D genes are given only for firm matches. Size is stated for part of the rows, as once, few or many counts, or as a class when the clone is expanded.

clone_size: few
v_call: TRBV24-1
d_call: NA
j_call: TRBJ2-3
cdr3_aa: CATSGFGGGWDTQYF
cdr3_nt: TGTGCCACCAGTGGTTTTGGGGGCGGATGGGATACGCAGTATTTT

clone_size: NA
v_call: TRBV5-4
d_call: NA
j_call: TRBJ1-1
cdr3_aa: CASSLETNTEAFF
cdr3_nt: TGTGCCAGCAGCTTGGAAACAAACACTGAAGCTTTCTTT

clone_size: NA
v_call: TRBV5-1
d_call: NA
j_call: TRBJ2-3
cdr3_aa: CASSLGPGFTDTQYF
cdr3_nt: TGCGCCAGCAGCTTGGGGCCAGGGTTCACAGATACGCAGTATTTT

clone_size: NA
v_call: TRBV28
d_call: TRBD1
j_call: TRBJ1-5
cdr3_aa: CASSLRGGQVGTPQHF
cdr3_nt: TGTGCCAGCAGTTTAAGGGGGGGACAGGTTGGAACGCCCCAGCATTTT

clone_size: NA
v_call: TRBV24-1
d_call: NA
j_call: TRBJ2-7
cdr3_aa: CATSKAGYYEQYF
cdr3_nt: TGTGCCACCAGTAAGGCCGGGTACTACGAGCAGTACTTC

clone_size: NA
v_call: TRBV18
d_call: NA
j_call: TRBJ1-1
cdr3_aa: CASSPLDSPNTEAFF
cdr3_nt: TGTGCCAGCTCACCACTCGACAGCCCGAACACTGAAGCTTTCTTT

clone_size: NA
v_call: TRBV5-6
d_call: TRBD2
j_call: TRBJ2-2
cdr3_aa: CASSLGGSGATGELFF
cdr3_nt: TGTGCCAGCAGCTTGGGGGGTAGCGGGGCCACCGGGGAGCTGTTTTTT

clone_size: NA
v_call: TRBV6-5
d_call: NA
j_call: TRBJ1-6
cdr3_aa: CASSEKGGSPLHF
cdr3_nt: TGTGCCAGCTCCGAAAAGGGAGGTTCACCCCTCCACTTT

clone_size: NA
v_call: TRBV2
d_call: TRBD2
j_call: TRBJ2-5
cdr3_aa: CASSVGLATETQYF
cdr3_nt: TGTGCCAGCAGTGTAGGACTAGCGACGGAGACCCAGTACTTC

clone_size: NA
v_call: TRBV19
d_call: TRBD1
j_call: TRBJ2-3
cdr3_aa: CASSTGQGNTDTQYF
cdr3_nt: TGTGCCAGTAGTACAGGACAGGGGAACACAGATACGCAGTATTTT

clone_size: NA
v_call: TRBV10-2
d_call: TRBD1
j_call: TRBJ1-5
cdr3_aa: CASRGTDPGQPQHF
cdr3_nt: TGCGCCAGCAGGGGGACAGACCCAGGTCAGCCCCAGCATTTT

clone_size: NA
v_call: TRBV19
d_call: TRBD1
j_call: TRBJ1-1
cdr3_aa: CASSPTGQGRGEAFF
cdr3_nt: TGTGCCAGTAGTCCTACAGGACAGGGTCGGGGTGAAGCTTTCTTT

clone_size: NA
v_call: TRBV5-1
d_call: NA
j_call: TRBJ1-1
cdr3_aa: CASSGGQPNTEAFF
cdr3_nt: TGCGCCAGCAGCGGGGGACAACCGAACACTGAAGCTTTCTTT

clone_size: NA
v_call: TRBV30
d_call: TRBD1
j_call: TRBJ1-4
cdr3_aa: CAWKPGQGLEKLFF
cdr3_nt: TGTGCCTGGAAACCGGGACAGGGACTTGAAAAACTGTTTTTT

clone_size: NA
v_call: TRBV7-8
d_call: NA
j_call: TRBJ2-3
cdr3_aa: CASSTPPGRGEYF
cdr3_nt: TGTGCCAGCAGCACTCCACCGGGCCGCGGGGAGTATTTT

clone_size: NA
v_call: TRBV11-2
d_call: NA
j_call: TRBJ2-7
cdr3_aa: CASSSTTTSYEQYF
cdr3_nt: TGTGCCAGCAGCTCCACGACGACTTCCTACGAGCAGTACTTC

clone_size: NA
v_call: TRBV5-1
d_call: NA
j_call: TRBJ2-7
cdr3_aa: CASSIGSLAYEQYF
cdr3_nt: TGCGCCAGCAGCATTGGGAGTCTGGCCTACGAGCAGTACTTC

clone_size: NA
v_call: TRBV24-1
d_call: TRBD2
j_call: TRBJ2-1
cdr3_aa: CATSDLTGGPLNEQFF
cdr3_nt: TGTGCCACCAGTGATTTGACGGGAGGGCCCTTGAATGAGCAGTTCTTC

clone_size: few
v_call: TRBV5-1
d_call: TRBD1
j_call: TRBJ1-5
cdr3_aa: CASSLGQGNNQPQHF
cdr3_nt: TGCGCCAGCAGCTTGGGACAGGGGAACAATCAGCCCCAGCATTTT

clone_size: NA
v_call: TRBV27
d_call: TRBD1
j_call: TRBJ2-1
cdr3_aa: CASIPGRGLSDEQFF
cdr3_nt: TGTGCCAGCATCCCCGGTAGGGGGCTGAGCGATGAGCAGTTCTTC

clone_size: NA
v_call: TRBV11-2
d_call: TRBD1
j_call: TRBJ2-7
cdr3_aa: CASSLGPGQGYEQYF
cdr3_nt: TGTGCCAGCAGCTTAGGTCCGGGACAGGGGTACGAGCAGTACTTC

clone_size: NA
v_call: TRBV13
d_call: TRBD1
j_call: TRBJ1-1
cdr3_aa: CASSLRTGTEGTEAFF
cdr3_nt: TGTGCCAGCAGCCTCCGGACAGGCACGGAGGGCACTGAAGCTTTCTTT

clone_size: once
v_call: TRBV2
d_call: NA
j_call: TRBJ1-2
cdr3_aa: CASSGVRAVWGYTF
cdr3_nt: TGTGCCAGCAGTGGAGTCAGGGCGGTTTGGGGCTACACCTTC

clone_size: few
v_call: TRBV10-1
d_call: TRBD1
j_call: TRBJ1-6
cdr3_aa: CASSEAGQDNSPLHF
cdr3_nt: TGCGCCAGCAGTGAGGCGGGACAGGATAATTCACCCCTCCACTTT

clone_size: NA
v_call: TRBV3-1/TRBV3-2
d_call: NA
j_call: TRBJ1-1
cdr3_aa: CASSPPNTEAFF
cdr3_nt: TGTGCCAGCAGCCCCCCAAACACTGAAGCTTTCTTT

clone_size: NA
v_call: TRBV10-3
d_call: NA
j_call: TRBJ1-5
cdr3_aa: CAISDVVGGSNQPQHF
cdr3_nt: TGTGCCATCAGTGACGTTGTAGGGGGTAGCAATCAGCCCCAGCATTTT

clone_size: NA
v_call: TRBV19
d_call: NA
j_call: TRBJ2-1
cdr3_aa: CASSIDSNNEQFF
cdr3_nt: TGTGCCAGTAGTATCGACAGCAACAATGAGCAGTTCTTC

clone_size: NA
v_call: TRBV18
d_call: NA
j_call: TRBJ1-1
cdr3_aa: CASSPTVNTEAFF
cdr3_nt: TGTGCCAGCTCACCCACGGTGAACACTGAAGCTTTCTTT

clone_size: NA
v_call: TRBV24-1
d_call: TRBD1
j_call: TRBJ2-1
cdr3_aa: CATSDFGTGSKNEQFF
cdr3_nt: TGTGCCACCAGTGATTTTGGGACAGGGTCAAAAAATGAGCAGTTCTTC

clone_size: NA
v_call: TRBV5-1
d_call: TRBD1
j_call: TRBJ2-5
cdr3_aa: CASSLGQGETQYF
cdr3_nt: TGCGCCAGCAGCTTGGGACAGGGGGAGACCCAGTACTTC

clone_size: NA
v_call: TRBV28
d_call: NA
j_call: TRBJ1-2
cdr3_aa: CASSLSTNYGYTF
cdr3_nt: TGTGCCAGCAGTTTAAGCACTAACTATGGCTACACCTTC

clone_size: NA
v_call: TRBV3-1/TRBV3-2
d_call: NA
j_call: TRBJ1-1
cdr3_aa: CASSQGGAGTEAFF
cdr3_nt: TGTGCCAGCAGCCAAGGGGGCGCCGGCACTGAAGCTTTCTTT

clone_size: NA
v_call: TRBV27
d_call: TRBD1
j_call: TRBJ1-6
cdr3_aa: CASSPQATGGNSPLHF
cdr3_nt: TGTGCCAGCAGTCCCCAAGCCACAGGGGGTAATTCACCCCTCCACTTT